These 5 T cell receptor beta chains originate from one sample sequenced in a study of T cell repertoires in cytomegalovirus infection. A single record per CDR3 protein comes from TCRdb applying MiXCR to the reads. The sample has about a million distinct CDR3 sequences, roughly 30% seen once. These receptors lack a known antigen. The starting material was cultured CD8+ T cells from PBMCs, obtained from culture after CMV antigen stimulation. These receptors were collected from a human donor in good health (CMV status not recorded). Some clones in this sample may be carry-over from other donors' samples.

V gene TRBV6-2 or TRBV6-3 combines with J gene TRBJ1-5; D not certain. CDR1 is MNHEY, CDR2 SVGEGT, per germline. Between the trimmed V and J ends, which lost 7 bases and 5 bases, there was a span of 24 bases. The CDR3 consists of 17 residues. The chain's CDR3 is CASTPAPRRWEDQPQHF. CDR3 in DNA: TGTGCCAGCACCCCAGCCCCTCGGCGGTGGGAGGATCAGCCCCAGCATTTT.

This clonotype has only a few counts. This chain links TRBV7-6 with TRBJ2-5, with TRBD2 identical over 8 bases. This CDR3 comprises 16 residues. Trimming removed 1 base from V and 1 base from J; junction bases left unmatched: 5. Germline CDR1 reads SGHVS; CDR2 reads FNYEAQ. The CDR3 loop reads CASSLVAGGPQETQYF. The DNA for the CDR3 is TGTGCCAGCAGCTTAGTCGCGGGGGGCCCCCAAGAGACCCAGTACTTC.

The CDR3 sequence: CASSLRVTGELFF. CDR3 nucleotide sequence: TGTGCCAGTAGTCTCCGGGTTACCGGGGAGCTGTTTTTT. This rearrangement joins TRBV19 to TRBJ2-2, with D unresolved. Between the trimmed V and J ends, which lost 5 bases and 5 bases, there was a span of 9 bases. Germline V CDR1 and CDR2: LNHDA, SQIVND (reference sequence). The CDR3 totals 13 residues. The full variable domain, in which reference TRBV19 and TRBJ2-2 provide the parts outside the CDR3, is DGGITQSPKYLFRKEGQNVTLSCEQNLNHDAMYWYRQDPGQGLRLIYYSQIVNDFQKGDIAEGYSVSREKKESFPLTVTSAQKNPTAFYLCASSLRVTGELFFGEGSRLTVL.

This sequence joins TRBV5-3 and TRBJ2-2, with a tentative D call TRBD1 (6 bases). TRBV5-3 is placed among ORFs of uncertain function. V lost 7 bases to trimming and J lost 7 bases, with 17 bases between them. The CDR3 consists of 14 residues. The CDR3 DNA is TGTGCCAGACCCAGGCCCAGGGGCGACGGGGAGCTGTTTTTT. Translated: CARPRPRGDGELFF.

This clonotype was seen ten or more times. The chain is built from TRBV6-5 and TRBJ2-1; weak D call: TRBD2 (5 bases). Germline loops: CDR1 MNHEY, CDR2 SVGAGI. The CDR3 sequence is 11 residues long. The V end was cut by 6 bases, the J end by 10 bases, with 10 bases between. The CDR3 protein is CASRVPGEQFF. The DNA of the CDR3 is TGTGCCAGCAGAGTACCGGGAGAGCAGTTCTTC.